This record covers a single TCR beta chain. The same CDR3 is also encoded by other DNA sequences in this sample. V trimming: 5 bases; J trimming: 1 base; junction bases outside the gene matches: 3. The CDR3 has 14 residues. The germline V gene has CDR1 SGHTA and CDR2 FQGNSA. This entry comes from a study of Ad26.COV2.S vaccination and SARS-CoV-2 variants. Documented treatment: approximately 18 received Ad26.COV2.S at low or high dose, single or two shots; several received placebo; per-sample allocation not given. The samples date from day 63 after the first vaccine or placebo injection. Generated by immunoSEQ multiplex PCR, the TCRdb table keeps only in-frame clones and is missing some. The repertoire has over 300,000 clones, 83% of them found once; the top ten carry around 7.3%.

The sequencing here drew on peripheral blood, taken in a trial of Ad26.COV2.S vaccine versus placebo. The clonotype originates from a person between 18 and 65 years old who received the Ad26.COV2.S COVID-19 vaccine or a placebo. The gene calls are TRBV7-2 and TRBJ2-5; 8 bases align to TRBD2. The CDR3 coding sequence is TGTGCCAGCAGCCCCGGGGGGGCCCAAGAGACCCAGTACTTC. The encoded protein is CASSPGGAQETQYF. Looking up the rest from reference TRBV7-2 and TRBJ2-5 gives the full variable domain: GAGVSQSPSNKVTEKGKDVELRCDPISGHTALYWYRQSLGQGLEFLIYFQGNSAPDKSGLPSDRFSAERTGGSVSTLTIQRTQQEDSAVYLCASSPGGAQETQYFGPGTRLLVL.